This T cell receptor (beta chain) was profiled in a study of CD8+CD57+ T cells in acquired aplastic anemia. Patients chosen for sequencing had CD8+CD57+ cells that had expanded, as shown by flow cytometry. Diagnosis of severe acquired aplastic anemia applied to all patients. The germline V gene has CDR1 SEHNR and CDR2 FQNEAQ (reference sequence). The length of the CDR3 is 16 residues. The junction had 10 bases not matched to a gene; V was cut back by 2 bases and J by 4 bases. This clonotype was observed a single time. Genomic DNA provided the template from which TCR beta VDJ and CDR3 profiles were obtained. MiXCR was run by TCRdb on the reads, yielding one entry per CDR3 protein. The sample lists more than 250,000 distinct CDR3 sequences, approximately 80% seen once, with around 40% in the top ten.

The chain combines TRBV7-9 with TRBJ2-5; 7 bases align to TRBD2. The source material was sorted CD4+, CD8+, or CD8+CD57+ T cells (not recorded which) from PBMCs. The source is a human donor with aplastic anemia. DNA for the CDR3: TGTGCCAGCAGCTTACAGAGCGGGACTTGGGGAGAGACCCAGTACTTC. Translated, it gives CASSLQSGTWGETQYF.